These 2 T cell receptor beta chains were all obtained from the same sample, sequenced in a study of cytomegalovirus exposure and HLA in healthy donors. With 60 Vbeta and 13 Jbeta primers, the PCR was carried out. Here immunoSEQ multiplex PCR was the method, and the copy in TCRdb shows in-frame clones only, minus some. The table includes about 120,000 clones, approximately 83% detected once. The sample taken for sequencing was PBMCs. These receptors all stem from a woman aged 35 to 49 in good health and CMV-seropositive.

The chain is built from TRBV10-3 and TRBJ1-1, with D possibly matching TRBD1 (6 bases). Trimming removed 4 bases at V and 10 bases at J, with 16 bases between. Germline V gene data show CDR1 as ENHRY and CDR2 as SYGVKD. The CDR3 runs 13 residues. CDR3 residues: CAISGANQGIAFF. The CDR3 nucleotides read TGTGCCATCAGTGGGGCGAACCAGGGGATAGCTTTCTTT.

This clone came up a few times. This chain joins TRBV5-1 and TRBJ2-1; possibly TRBD2 for D (6 bases). Trimming stripped 4 bases from V and 4 bases from J, with 15 bases between. The CDR3 spans 15 residues. Germline assignment: CDR1 SGHRS and CDR2 YFSETQ. Here the CDR3 reads CASSPSGDWYNEQFF. In DNA, the CDR3 is TGCGCCAGCAGCCCATCCGGGGACTGGTACAATGAGCAGTTCTTC.